A single sample gave rise to the 18 T cell receptor beta chains below, sequenced in a study of blood T cells in healthy people across ages. Primers used in a second PCR of about 6 to 11 cycles were a sample-barcoded 5' primer and a J-beta primer mix. TCRdb passed the 5' RACE reads through MiXCR, listing each CDR3 protein once. The profile shows approximately 1.5 million distinct CDR3 sequences, around 35% of them singletons. What was sequenced was blood. These receptors originate from a woman in her twenties or thirties in good health.

This clonotype was counted a few times. The chain has TRBV5-6 and TRBJ2-3; D gene ambiguous. Germline V gene data show CDR1 as SGHDT and CDR2 as YYEEEE. This CDR3 is built from 15 residues. Trimming cost V 3 bases and J 6 bases, with 17 bases left between them. As DNA, the CDR3 is TGTGCCAGCAGCTCCCCCTCAAAGGCCGCGGATACGCAGTATTTT. This codes for CASSSPSKAADTQYF.

The J gene is TRBJ1-1, the V gene TRBV9, with a tentative D call TRBD1 (5 bases). Trimming stripped 0 bases from V and 0 bases from J, with 12 bases between. Germline CDR1 is SGDLS and CDR2 is YYNGEE. CDR3 length: 16 amino acids. CDR3 amino acids: CASSVEARQLNTEAFF. In DNA, the CDR3 is TGTGCCAGCAGCGTAGAGGCTCGACAGCTGAACACTGAAGCTTTCTTT.

With regard to this clonotype: A single base separates this from a much larger clone, so it may be a read error. V gene TRBV13 combines with J gene TRBJ2-7; the match to TRBD2 covers 10 bases. Germline V CDR1 and CDR2: PRHDT, FYEKMQ (reference sequence). The CDR3 contains 17 residues. V dropped 1 base and J dropped 10; count of bases not matched to a gene: 16. DNA for the CDR3: TGTGCCAGCAGCTTAGATCGGACTAGCGGCGGAGGAGAGGCCCAGTACTTC. Translating it yields CASSLDRTSGGGEAQYF.

This clonotype was seen a few times. The chain couples TRBV5-1 to TRBJ2-3; TRBD1 is a possible D gene (5 bases). The germline gives CDR1 SGHRS, CDR2 YFSETQ. Trimming stripped 6 bases from V and 0 bases from J, with 14 bases between. The CDR3 is 15 residues long. CDR3 DNA sequence: TGCGCCAGCACCAGACCAAGGGGAAGCACAGATACGCAGTATTTT. Protein sequence: CASTRPRGSTDTQYF.

The V call is TRBV2, the J call TRBJ2-1, with TRBD2 matching 7 bases. V dropped 7 bases and J dropped 5; count of bases not matched to a gene: 11. Looked up from germline, CDR1 is SNHLY and CDR2 is FYNNEI. This CDR3 is 15 amino acids long. The CDR3, as DNA: TGTGCCAGCAAAGCATTCCGGGGGGTCGACAATGAGCAGTTCTTC. It yields the protein CASKAFRGVDNEQFF.

The genes are TRBV27 and TRBJ2-1; tentative D call: TRBD2 (5 bases). The DNA end is a closer match to TRBJ2-7, so the J assignment may be wrong. The CDR3 has 15 amino acids. Germline CDR1 reads MNHEY; CDR2 reads SMNVEV (reference sequence). CDR3 in amino acids: CASSELGISYNEQYF. CDR3 bases: TGTGCCAGCAGTGAACTAGGAATCTCCTACAATGAGCAGTACTTC.

The genes are TRBV5-1 and TRBJ2-5; possible D gene TRBD1, 5 bases. The DNA end favors TRBJ2-7, so the J call may be wrong. This CDR3 is 14 amino acids long. Germline CDR1 reads SGHRS; CDR2 reads YFSETQ. The CDR3 DNA reads TGCGCCAGCAGCTTGAGGGGATTTCAGGACGAGCAGTACTTC. Translating gives CASSLRGFQDEQYF.

J is TRBJ2-3 and V is TRBV20-1; D may be TRBD1 (5 bases). Germline V gene lookup returns CDR1 DFQATT and CDR2 SNEGSKA (reference sequence). The CDR3 is 14 residues long. V was trimmed by 0 bases and J by 6 bases, leaving 13 bases between them. The CDR3 coding sequence is TGCAGTGCTAGAGATGGCCAGGGAACGGATACGCAGTATTTT. Translation: CSARDGQGTDTQYF.

This sequence joins TRBV28 and TRBJ1-5; 7 bases align to TRBD1. This CDR3 spans 15 amino acids. CDR1 MDHEN and CDR2 SYDVKM come from the germline V gene. The trim removed 7 bases at V and 2 bases at J, leaving 8 bases unmatched. The CDR3 sequence is CASTSFGQGNQPQHF. CDR3 bases: TGTGCCAGCACTTCTTTCGGACAGGGCAATCAGCCCCAGCATTTT. The full variable domain, in which reference TRBV28 and TRBJ1-5 provide the parts outside the CDR3, is DVKVTQSSRYLVKRTGEKVFLECVQDMDHENMFWYRQDPGLGLRLIYFSYDVKMKEKGDIPEGYSVSREKKERFSLILESASTNQTSMYLCASTSFGQGNQPQHFGDGTRLSIL.

A word on this clonotype: This clone may be a read error of a much larger clone one base away. This chain connects TRBV20-1 to TRBJ1-4; no definite D call. The CDR3 extends over 17 amino acids. CDR1 and CDR2 (germline): DFQATT, SNEGSKA (reference sequence). CDR3 residues: CSAPLRPSSTANEKRFF. In DNA form, the CDR3 reads TGCAGTGCTCCCCTGCGGCCATCCTCCACCGCTAATGAAAAACGGTTTTTT.

This clonotype was detected ten times or more. The CDR3 DNA is TGCGCCAGCAGCCTCTACCAGGGACAGGGGAGGGCCAACGTCCTGACTTTC. It codes for CASSLYQGQGRANVLTF. The rearrangement links TRBV4-1 to TRBJ2-6; TRBD1 matches 10 bases. J was trimmed by 5 bases and V by 4 bases; bases with no gene match: 8. The CDR3 is 17 amino acids. Germline lookup yields CDR1 MGHRA and CDR2 YSYEKL.

A note on this clonotype: One end of the junction does not line up with germline, which may come from a read error. The chain employs TRBV4-1 and TRBJ2-5; D uncertain. The germline V gene encodes CDR1 MGHRA and CDR2 YSYEKL. The CDR3 contains 14 residues. The chain's CDR3 is CASSQERPQETRYF. The DNA of the CDR3 is TGCGCCAGCAGCCAAGAACGTCCTCAAGAGACCCGGTACTTC.

Remarks on this clonotype: Given a much more abundant clone one base away, this may be a read error. This chain joins TRBV4-2 and TRBJ1-1; D is uncertain. There are 12 residues in the CDR3. CDR1 and CDR2 (germline): LGHNA, YNFKEQ. The CDR3: CANSQVAHEAFF. DNA of the CDR3: TGTGCCAACAGCCAAGTGGCACACGAAGCTTTCTTT.

The chain joins TRBV12-3 or TRBV12-4 to TRBJ1-4; the match to TRBD1 covers 7 bases. CDR3 length equals 14 residues. V lost 4 bases and J lost 7; bases outside the gene matches: 6. CDR3 DNA sequence: TGTGCCAGCAGTTACACGGGGACAGCTGAAAAACTGTTTTTT. It encodes CASSYTGTAEKLFF.

V usage is TRBV7-9 and J usage is TRBJ1-1; D uncertain. The CDR3 loop spans 12 amino acids. The V gene lost 3 bases and the J gene lost 8 bases, with 10 bases spanning the gap. CDR1 and CDR2 from the germline V gene are SEHNR and FQNEAQ (reference sequence). CDR3 sequence: CASSFTSTEAFF. CDR3 bases: TGTGCCAGCAGCTTTACAAGCACCGAAGCTTTCTTT.

The chain couples TRBV20-1 to TRBJ1-2; D gene ambiguous. V was cut by 6 bases and J by 4 bases, with 24 bases left in between. Germline loops: CDR1 DFQATT, CDR2 SNEGSKA (reference sequence). CDR3 size: 16 residues. DNA for the CDR3: TGCAGTGCCAGAACTGGGAGAAACCGCCCCCCCTATGGCTACACCTTC. It encodes CSARTGRNRPPYGYTF.

V and J are TRBV28 and TRBJ2-1, with D perhaps TRBD1 or TRBD2 (7 bases each). V lost 2 bases, J lost 6 bases, and 20 bases lay in between. CDR3 length: 17 residues. Germline CDR1 is MDHEN and CDR2 is SYDVKM. CDR3 protein: CASSLEGAGVSFNEQFF. In DNA form, the CDR3 reads TGTGCCAGCAGTTTAGAGGGGGCGGGAGTTAGTTTCAATGAGCAGTTCTTC. Based on the CDR3 plus reference TRBV28 and TRBJ2-1, the full variable domain is DVKVTQSSRYLVKRTGEKVFLECVQDMDHENMFWYRQDPGLGLRLIYFSYDVKMKEKGDIPEGYSVSREKKERFSLILESASTNQTSMYLCASSLEGAGVSFNEQFFGPGTRLTVL.

This sequence joins TRBV12-3 or TRBV12-4 and TRBJ2-7; 9 bases agree with TRBD2. The CDR3 has 14 amino acids. V was clipped by 5 bases and J by 2 bases; unmatched bases: 4. The CDR3 sequence is CASSKGLATYEQYF. DNA of the CDR3: TGTGCCAGCAGTAAAGGACTAGCGACCTACGAGCAGTACTTC.